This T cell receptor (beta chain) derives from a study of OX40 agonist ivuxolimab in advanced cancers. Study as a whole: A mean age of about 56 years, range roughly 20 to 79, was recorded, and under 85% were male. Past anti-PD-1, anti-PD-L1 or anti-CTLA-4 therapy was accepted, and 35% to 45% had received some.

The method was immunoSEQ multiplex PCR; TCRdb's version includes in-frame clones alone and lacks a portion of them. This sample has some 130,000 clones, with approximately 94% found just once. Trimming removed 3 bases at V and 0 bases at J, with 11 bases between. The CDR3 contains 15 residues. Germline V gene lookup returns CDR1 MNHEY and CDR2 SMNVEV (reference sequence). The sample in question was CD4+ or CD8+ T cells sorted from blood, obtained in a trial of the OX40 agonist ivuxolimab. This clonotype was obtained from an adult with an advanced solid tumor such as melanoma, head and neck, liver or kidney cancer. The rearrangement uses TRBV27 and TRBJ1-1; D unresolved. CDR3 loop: CASSLNRHLNTEAFF. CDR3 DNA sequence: TGTGCCAGCAGTTTGAACAGACACCTGAACACTGAAGCTTTCTTT.